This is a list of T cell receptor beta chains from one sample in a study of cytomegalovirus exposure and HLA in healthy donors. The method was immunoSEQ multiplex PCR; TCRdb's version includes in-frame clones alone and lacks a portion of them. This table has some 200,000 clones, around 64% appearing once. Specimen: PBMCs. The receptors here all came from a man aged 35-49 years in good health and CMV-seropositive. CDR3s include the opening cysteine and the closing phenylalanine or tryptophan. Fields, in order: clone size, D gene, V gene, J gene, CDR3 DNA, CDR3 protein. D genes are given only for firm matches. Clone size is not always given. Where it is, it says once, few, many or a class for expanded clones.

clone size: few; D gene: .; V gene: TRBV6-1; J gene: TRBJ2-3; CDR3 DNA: TGTGCCAGCAGTGAAAGTCCCGGGTTGAAAGATACGCAGTATTTT; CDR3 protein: CASSESPGLKDTQYF
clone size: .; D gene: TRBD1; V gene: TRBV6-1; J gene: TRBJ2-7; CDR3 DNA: TGTGCCAGCAGTGAAGAAGGGACAGGGGGCTACGAGCAGTACTTC; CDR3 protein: CASSEEGTGGYEQYF
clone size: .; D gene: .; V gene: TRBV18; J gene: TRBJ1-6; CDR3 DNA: TGTGCCAGCTCACCCCCGAGAGGGTCACCCCTCCACTTT; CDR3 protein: CASSPPRGSPLHF
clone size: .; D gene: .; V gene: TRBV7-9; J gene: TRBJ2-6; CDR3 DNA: TGTGCCAGCAGCTCCTACAGGTCTGGGGCCAACGTCCTGACTTTC; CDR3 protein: CASSSYRSGANVLTF
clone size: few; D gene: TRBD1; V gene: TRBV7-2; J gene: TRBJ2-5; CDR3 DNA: TGTGCCAGCAGTCGGGACAGCCAAGAGACCCAGTACTTC; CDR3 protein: CASSRDSQETQYF
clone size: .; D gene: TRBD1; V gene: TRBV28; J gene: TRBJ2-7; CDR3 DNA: TGTGCCAGCACGCCCCAGGGGGCGCAGGAGCAGTACTTC; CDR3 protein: CASTPQGAQEQYF
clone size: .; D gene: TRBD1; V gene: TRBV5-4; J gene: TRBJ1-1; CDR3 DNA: TGTGCCAGCAGCTTTTCTACAGGGGGTGTCACTGAAGCTTTCTTT; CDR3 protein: CASSFSTGGVTEAFF
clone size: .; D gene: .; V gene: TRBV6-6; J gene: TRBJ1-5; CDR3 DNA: TGTGCCAGTTGCGTCGGGGATTGGGCGCGCAATCAGCCCCAGCATTTT; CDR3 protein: CASCVGDWARNQPQHF
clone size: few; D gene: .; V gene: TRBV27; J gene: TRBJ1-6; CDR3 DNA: TGTGCCAGCACCACCAAAGGAGGGATTAATTCACCCCTCCACTTT; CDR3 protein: CASTTKGGINSPLHF
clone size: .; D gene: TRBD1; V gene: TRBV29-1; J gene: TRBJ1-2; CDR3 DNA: TGCAGCGGGGGGACAGCGGGGGGATATGGCTACACCTTC; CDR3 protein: CSGGTAGGYGYTF
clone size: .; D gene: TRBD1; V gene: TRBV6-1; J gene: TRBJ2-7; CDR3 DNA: TGTGCCAGCAGTGGTCCGGGACAGGGCTACGAGCAGTACTTC; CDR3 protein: CASSGPGQGYEQYF
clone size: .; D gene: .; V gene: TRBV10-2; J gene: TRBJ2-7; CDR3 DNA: TGCGCCAGCAGTGAGTACGCCTACGAGCAGTACTTC; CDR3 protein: CASSEYAYEQYF
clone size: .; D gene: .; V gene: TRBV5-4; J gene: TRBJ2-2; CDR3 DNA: TGTGCCAGCAGCTTGGGACTAGCCGGGGAGCTGTTTTTT; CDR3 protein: CASSLGLAGELFF
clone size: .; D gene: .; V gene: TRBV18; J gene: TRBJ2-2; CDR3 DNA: TGTGCCAGCCCCCAGGGAGCGGGCACCGGGGAGCTGTTTTTT; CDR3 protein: CASPQGAGTGELFF
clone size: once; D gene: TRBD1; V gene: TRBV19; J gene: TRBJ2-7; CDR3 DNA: TGTGCCACCTCCCCTGAAGGGACAGGGCTTTCCTCCTACGAGCAGTACTTC; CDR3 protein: CATSPEGTGLSSYEQYF
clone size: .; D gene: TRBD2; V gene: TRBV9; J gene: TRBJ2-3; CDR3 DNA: TGTGCCAGCAGCGTAGTTAGCGGGGGCACAGATACGCAGTATTTT; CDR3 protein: CASSVVSGGTDTQYF
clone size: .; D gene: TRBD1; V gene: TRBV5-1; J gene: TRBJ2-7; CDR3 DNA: TGCGCCAGCAGCTTGGCTAGGGGGCCTGTCGAGCAGTACTTC; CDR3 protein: CASSLARGPVEQYF
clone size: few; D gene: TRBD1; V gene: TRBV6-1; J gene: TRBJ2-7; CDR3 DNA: TGTGCCAGCAGTGTTGAGACAGGGCCCTCCTACGAGCAGTACTTC; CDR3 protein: CASSVETGPSYEQYF
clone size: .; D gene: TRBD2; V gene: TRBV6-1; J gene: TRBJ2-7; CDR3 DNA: TGTGCCAGCCGGGGGGGTCGGATCGAGCAGTACTTC; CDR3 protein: CASRGGRIEQYF
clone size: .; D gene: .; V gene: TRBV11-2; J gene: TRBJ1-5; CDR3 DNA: TGTGCCAGCAGCCGCGAATTTAATCAGCCCCAGCATTTT; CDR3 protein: CASSREFNQPQHF
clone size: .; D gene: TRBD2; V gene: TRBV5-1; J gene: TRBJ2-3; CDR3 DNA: TGCGCCAGCAGCTTGGTTAGCGGGGGTTCCACAGATACGCAGTATTTT; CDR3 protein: CASSLVSGGSTDTQYF
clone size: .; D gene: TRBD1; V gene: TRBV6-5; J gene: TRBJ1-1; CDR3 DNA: TGTGCCAGCAGTAGAACGACAGGGGCGAAAGCTTTCTTT; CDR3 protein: CASSRTTGAKAFF
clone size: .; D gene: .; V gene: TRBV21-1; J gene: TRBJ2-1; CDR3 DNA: TGTGCCAGCAGCAACCGTATGGGACAGGGGCTATACAATGAGCAGTTCTTC; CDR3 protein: CASSNRMGQGLYNEQFF
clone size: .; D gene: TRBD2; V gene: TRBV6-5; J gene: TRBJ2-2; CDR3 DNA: TGTGCCAGCAGCCCCAGGGCGGGGGGGGTCGGGGAGCTGTTTTTT; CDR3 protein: CASSPRAGGVGELFF
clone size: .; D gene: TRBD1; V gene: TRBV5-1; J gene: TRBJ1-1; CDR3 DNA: TGCGCCAGCAGCATCCCAGGGGGGAGAGTCACTGAAGCTTTCTTT; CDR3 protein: CASSIPGGRVTEAFF
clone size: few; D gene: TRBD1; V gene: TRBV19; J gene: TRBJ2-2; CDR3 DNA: TGTGCCAGTAGGGATAACAGGGGTGCCACCGGGGAGCTGTTTTTT; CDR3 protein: CASRDNRGATGELFF
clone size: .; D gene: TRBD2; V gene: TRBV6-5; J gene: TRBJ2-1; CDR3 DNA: TGTGCCAGCAGTCTACTGGGGGGGGATGAGCAGTTCTTC; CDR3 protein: CASSLLGGDEQFF
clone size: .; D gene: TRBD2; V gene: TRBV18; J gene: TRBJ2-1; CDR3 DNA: TGTGCCAGCTCATCACAGACTAGCGGGGGGAACTACAATGAGCAGTTCTTC; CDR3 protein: CASSSQTSGGNYNEQFF
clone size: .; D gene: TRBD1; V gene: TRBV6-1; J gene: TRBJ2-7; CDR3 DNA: TGTGCCAGCAGTGGAGCACGGGACAGCGTCGGGCAGTACTTC; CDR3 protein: CASSGARDSVGQYF
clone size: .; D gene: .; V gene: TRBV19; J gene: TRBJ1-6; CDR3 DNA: TGTGCCAGTAGTATCGACGAGGGTGGATCCTATAATTCACCCCTCCACTTT; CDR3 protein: CASSIDEGGSYNSPLHF
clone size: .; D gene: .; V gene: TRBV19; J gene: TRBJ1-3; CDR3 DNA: TGTGCCAGTGACCAGGGATTGGCCGTCGAATCTGGAAACACCATATATTTT; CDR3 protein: CASDQGLAVESGNTIYF
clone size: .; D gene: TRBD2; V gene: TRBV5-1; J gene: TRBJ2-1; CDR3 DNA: TGCGCCAGCAGCTTGCAACTAGCGGGGGAAGAGCAGTTCTTC; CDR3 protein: CASSLQLAGEEQFF
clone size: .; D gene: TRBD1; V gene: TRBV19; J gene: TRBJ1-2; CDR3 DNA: TGTGCCAGTAGTACCTCCCGGGACAGCTATGGCTACACCTTC; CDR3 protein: CASSTSRDSYGYTF
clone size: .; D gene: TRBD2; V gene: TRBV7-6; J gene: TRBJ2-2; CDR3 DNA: TGTGCCAGCAGCTCTCTCGAGGCGGGGGGGCTGAACACCGGGGAGCTGTTTTTT; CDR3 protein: CASSSLEAGGLNTGELFF
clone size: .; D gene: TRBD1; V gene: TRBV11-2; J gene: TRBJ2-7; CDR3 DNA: TGTGCCAGCAGCTCCTACCGCGACAGGGGAAGTATCCACGAGCAGTACTTC; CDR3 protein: CASSSYRDRGSIHEQYF
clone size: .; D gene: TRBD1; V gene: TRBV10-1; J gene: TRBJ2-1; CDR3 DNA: TGCGCCAGCAGTGAGTCCCCCCGGGACAGGGGGCAGAGCCAGTTCTTC; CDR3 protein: CASSESPRDRGQSQFF
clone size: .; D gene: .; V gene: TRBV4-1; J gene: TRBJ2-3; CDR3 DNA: TGCGCCAGCAGCCAAGTTGAGGGGGCAGATACGCAGTATTTT; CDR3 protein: CASSQVEGADTQYF
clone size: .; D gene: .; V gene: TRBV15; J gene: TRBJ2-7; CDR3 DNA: TGTGCCACCAGCAGAGACGGGGGCTACGAGCAGTACTTC; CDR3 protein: CATSRDGGYEQYF
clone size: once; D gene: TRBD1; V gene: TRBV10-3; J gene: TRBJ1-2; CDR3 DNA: TGTGCCATCAGTGAGTCAGGGACAGGGTTCGGCAACTATGGCTACACCTTC; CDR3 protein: CAISESGTGFGNYGYTF
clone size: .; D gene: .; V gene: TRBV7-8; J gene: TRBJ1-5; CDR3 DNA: TGTGCCAGCAGCTTAGTGACAGAGGGCAATCAGCCCCAGCATTTT; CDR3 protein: CASSLVTEGNQPQHF
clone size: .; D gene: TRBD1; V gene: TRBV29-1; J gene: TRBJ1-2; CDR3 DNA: TGCAGCGTTGAAGATGGGACAGCGAACCGCTATGGCTACACCTTC; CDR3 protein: CSVEDGTANRYGYTF
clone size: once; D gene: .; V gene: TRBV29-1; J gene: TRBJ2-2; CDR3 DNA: TGCAGCGCTCCACTAAACCCTAGCCGGGGGGCGCCGGGCGGGGAGCTGTTTTTT; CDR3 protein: CSAPLNPSRGAPGGELFF
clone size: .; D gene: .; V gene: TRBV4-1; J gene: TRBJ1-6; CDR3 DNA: TGCGCCAGCAGCCAAGATGGGAGGGGTTCACCCCTCCACTTT; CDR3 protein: CASSQDGRGSPLHF
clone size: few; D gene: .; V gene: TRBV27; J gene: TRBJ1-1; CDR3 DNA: TGTGCCAGCAGTTTAGGCCTGAACACTGAAGCTTTCTTT; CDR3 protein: CASSLGLNTEAFF
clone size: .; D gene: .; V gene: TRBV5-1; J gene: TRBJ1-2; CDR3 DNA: TGCGCCAGCAGCCTTCGGACTGCCATGAATGGCTACACCTTC; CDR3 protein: CASSLRTAMNGYTF